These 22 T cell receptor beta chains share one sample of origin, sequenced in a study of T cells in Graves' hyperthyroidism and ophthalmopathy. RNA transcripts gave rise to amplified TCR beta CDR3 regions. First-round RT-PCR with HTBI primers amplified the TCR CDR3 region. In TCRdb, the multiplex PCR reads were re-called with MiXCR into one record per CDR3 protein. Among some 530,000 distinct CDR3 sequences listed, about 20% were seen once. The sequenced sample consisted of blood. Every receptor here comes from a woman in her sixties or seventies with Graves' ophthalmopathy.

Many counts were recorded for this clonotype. CDR3 nucleotide sequence: TGTGCCAGCAGTCAAGGACTAGGCACAGATACGCAGTATTTT. The encoded protein is CASSQGLGTDTQYF. The chain links TRBV2 to TRBJ2-3; 7 bases fit TRBD2. Trimming removed 5 bases from V and 1 base from J; junction bases left unmatched: 3. The CDR3 spans 14 residues. Germline V CDR1 and CDR2: SNHLY, FYNNEI.

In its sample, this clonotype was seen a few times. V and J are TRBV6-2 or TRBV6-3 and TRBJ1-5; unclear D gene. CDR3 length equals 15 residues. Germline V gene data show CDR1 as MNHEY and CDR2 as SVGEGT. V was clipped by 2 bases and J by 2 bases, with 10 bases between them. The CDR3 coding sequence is TGTGCCAGCAGTTACGGCGTGTTAGGCAATCAGCCCCAGCATTTT. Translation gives CASSYGVLGNQPQHF.

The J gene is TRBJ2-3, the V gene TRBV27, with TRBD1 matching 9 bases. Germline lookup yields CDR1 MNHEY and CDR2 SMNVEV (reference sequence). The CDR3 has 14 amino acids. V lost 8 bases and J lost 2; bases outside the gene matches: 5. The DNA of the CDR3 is TGTGCCAGCCGCAGACAGGGGGTCACAGATACGCAGTATTTT. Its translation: CASRRQGVTDTQYF.

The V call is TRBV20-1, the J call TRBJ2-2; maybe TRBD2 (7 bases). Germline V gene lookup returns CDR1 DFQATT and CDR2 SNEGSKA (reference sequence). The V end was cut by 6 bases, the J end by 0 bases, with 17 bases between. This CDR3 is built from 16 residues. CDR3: CSALRGAGPNTGELFF. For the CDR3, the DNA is TGCAGTGCGCTCCGGGGGGCAGGACCGAACACCGGGGAGCTGTTTTTT.

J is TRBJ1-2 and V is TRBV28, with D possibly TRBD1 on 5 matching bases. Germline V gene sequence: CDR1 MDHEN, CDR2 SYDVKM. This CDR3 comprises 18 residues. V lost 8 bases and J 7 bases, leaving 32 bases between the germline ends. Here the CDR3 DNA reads TGTGCCAGCGCTTCGCGCTTGGGCAGGGTAAACCACACTATTGGCTACACCTTC. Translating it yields CASASRLGRVNHTIGYTF.

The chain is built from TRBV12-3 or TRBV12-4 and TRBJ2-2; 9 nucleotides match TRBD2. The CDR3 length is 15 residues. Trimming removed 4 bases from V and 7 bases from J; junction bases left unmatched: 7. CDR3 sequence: CASSWGSGSLGELFF. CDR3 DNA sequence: TGTGCCAGCAGTTGGGGTAGCGGGAGTCTCGGGGAGCTGTTTTTT.

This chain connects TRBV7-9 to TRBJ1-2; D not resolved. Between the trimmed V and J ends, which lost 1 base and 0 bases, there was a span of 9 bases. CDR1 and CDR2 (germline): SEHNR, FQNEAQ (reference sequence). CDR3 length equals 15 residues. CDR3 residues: CASSLGGSSNYGYTF. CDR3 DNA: TGTGCCAGCAGCTTAGGAGGCAGTTCTAACTATGGCTACACCTTC.

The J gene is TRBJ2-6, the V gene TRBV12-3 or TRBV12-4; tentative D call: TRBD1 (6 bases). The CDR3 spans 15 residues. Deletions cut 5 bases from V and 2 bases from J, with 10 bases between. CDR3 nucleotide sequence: TGTGCCAGCAGTCCAAACAGGGCTGGGGCCAACGTCCTGACTTTC. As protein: CASSPNRAGANVLTF.

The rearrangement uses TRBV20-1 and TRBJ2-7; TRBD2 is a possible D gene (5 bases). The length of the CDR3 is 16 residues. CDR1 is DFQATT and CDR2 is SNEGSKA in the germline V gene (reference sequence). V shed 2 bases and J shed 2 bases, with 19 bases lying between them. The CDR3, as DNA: TGCAGTGCTAGAAAGAGCCGGCGGGCTACTACCTACGAGCAGTACTTC. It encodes CSARKSRRATTYEQYF.

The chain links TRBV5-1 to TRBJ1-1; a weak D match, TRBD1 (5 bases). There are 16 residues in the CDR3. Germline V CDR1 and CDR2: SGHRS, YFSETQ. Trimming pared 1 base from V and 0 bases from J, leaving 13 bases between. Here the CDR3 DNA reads TGCGCCAGCAGCTTGAGGTCTGGGGGGATGAACACTGAAGCTTTCTTT. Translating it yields CASSLRSGGMNTEAFF.

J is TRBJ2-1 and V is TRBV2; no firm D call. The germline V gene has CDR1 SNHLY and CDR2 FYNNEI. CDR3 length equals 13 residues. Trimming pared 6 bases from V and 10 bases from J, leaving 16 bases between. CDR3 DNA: TGTGCCAGCAGCCTTGGACCGGCCGGCGAGCAGTTCTTC. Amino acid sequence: CASSLGPAGEQFF.

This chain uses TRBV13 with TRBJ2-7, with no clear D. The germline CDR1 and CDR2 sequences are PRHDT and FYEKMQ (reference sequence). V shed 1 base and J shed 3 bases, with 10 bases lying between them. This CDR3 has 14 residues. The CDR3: CASSLAMAGYEQYF. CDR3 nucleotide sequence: TGTGCCAGCAGCTTAGCCATGGCAGGCTACGAGCAGTACTTC. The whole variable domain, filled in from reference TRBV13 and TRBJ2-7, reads AAGVIQSPRHLIKEKRETATLKCYPIPRHDTVYWYQQGPGQDPQFLISFYEKMQSDKGSIPDRFSAQQFSDYHSELNMSSLELGDSALYFCASSLAMAGYEQYFGPGTRLTVT.

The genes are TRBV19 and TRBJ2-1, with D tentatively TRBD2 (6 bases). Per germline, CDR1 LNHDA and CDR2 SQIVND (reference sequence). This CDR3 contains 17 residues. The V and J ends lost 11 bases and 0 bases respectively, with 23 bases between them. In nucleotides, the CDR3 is TGTGCCGGAGAGGAGGGATGCCCTGGTAGCTCCTACAATGAGCAGTTCTTC. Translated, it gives CAGEEGCPGSSYNEQFF.

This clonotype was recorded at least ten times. CDR3 nucleotides: TGCAGTGCCCTACTTCGATCAGATACGCAGTATTTT. Translating it yields CSALLRSDTQYF. This chain joins TRBV20-1 and TRBJ2-3; unclear D gene. The V and J ends lost 6 bases and 4 bases respectively, with 11 bases between them. The CDR3 has 12 amino acids. Germline assignment: CDR1 DFQATT and CDR2 SNEGSKA (reference sequence).

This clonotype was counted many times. The CDR3 nucleotides read TGTGCCAGCAGCTTGGGACTAGCGGGAGACGATGAGCAGTTCTTC. Translating gives CASSLGLAGDDEQFF. This chain links TRBV7-9 with TRBJ2-1, with 14 positions matching TRBD2. Germline CDR1 SEHNR, CDR2 FQNEAQ (reference sequence). The CDR3 runs 15 residues. J was trimmed by 8 bases and V by 3 bases; bases with no gene match: 3.

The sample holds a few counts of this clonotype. In DNA, the CDR3 is TGCAGGGCTGGGCAGGGGATGAACACTGAAGCTTTCTTT. This codes for CRAGQGMNTEAFF. The V call is TRBV20-1, the J call TRBJ1-1, with D tentatively TRBD1 (6 bases). Germline V lookup: CDR1 DFQATT, CDR2 SNEGSKA (reference sequence). The CDR3 is 13 residues long.

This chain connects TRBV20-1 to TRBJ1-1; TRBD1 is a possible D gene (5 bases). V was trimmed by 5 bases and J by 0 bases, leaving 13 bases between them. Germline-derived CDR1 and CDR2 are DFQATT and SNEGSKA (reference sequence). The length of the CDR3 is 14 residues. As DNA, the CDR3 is TGCAGTGCTGGGGCGGGGAACATGAACACTGAAGCTTTCTTT. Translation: CSAGAGNMNTEAFF.

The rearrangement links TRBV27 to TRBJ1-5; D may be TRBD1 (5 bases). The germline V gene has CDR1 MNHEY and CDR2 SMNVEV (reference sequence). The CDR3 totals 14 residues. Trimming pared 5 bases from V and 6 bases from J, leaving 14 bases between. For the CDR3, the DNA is TGTGCCAGCAGTCTCCTTAGGGGACGTCAGCCCCAGCATTTT. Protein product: CASSLLRGRQPQHF.

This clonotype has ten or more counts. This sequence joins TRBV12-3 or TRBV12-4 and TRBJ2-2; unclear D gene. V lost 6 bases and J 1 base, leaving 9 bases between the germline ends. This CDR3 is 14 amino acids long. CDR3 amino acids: CASRKTENTGELFF. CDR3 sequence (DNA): TGTGCCAGCAGGAAAACAGAGAACACCGGGGAGCTGTTTTTT.

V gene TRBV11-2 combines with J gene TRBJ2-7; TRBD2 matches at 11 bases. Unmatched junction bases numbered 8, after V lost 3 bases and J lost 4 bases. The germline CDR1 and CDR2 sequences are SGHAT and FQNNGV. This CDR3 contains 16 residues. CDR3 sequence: CASSLLAGGPSYEQYF. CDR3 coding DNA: TGTGCCAGCAGCTTGTTAGCGGGAGGGCCCTCGTACGAGCAGTACTTC. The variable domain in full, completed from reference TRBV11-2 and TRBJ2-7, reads EAGVAQSPRYKIIEKRQSVAFWCNPISGHATLYWYQQILGQGPKLLIQFQNNGVVDDSQLPKDRFSAERLKGVDSTLKIQPAKLEDSAVYLCASSLLAGGPSYEQYFGPGTRLTVT.

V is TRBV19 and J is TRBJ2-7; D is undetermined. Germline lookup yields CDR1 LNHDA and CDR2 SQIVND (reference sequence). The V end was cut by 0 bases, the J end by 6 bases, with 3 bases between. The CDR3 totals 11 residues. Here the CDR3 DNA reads TGTGCCAGTAGTATAGACCTCGAGCAGTACTTC. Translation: CASSIDLEQYF.

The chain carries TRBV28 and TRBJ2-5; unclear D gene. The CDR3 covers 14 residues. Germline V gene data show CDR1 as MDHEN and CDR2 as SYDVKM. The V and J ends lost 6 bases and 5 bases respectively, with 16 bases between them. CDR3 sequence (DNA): TGTGCCAGCAGCCGCCAGGTCATAAGGGAGACCCAGTACTTC. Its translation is CASSRQVIRETQYF.